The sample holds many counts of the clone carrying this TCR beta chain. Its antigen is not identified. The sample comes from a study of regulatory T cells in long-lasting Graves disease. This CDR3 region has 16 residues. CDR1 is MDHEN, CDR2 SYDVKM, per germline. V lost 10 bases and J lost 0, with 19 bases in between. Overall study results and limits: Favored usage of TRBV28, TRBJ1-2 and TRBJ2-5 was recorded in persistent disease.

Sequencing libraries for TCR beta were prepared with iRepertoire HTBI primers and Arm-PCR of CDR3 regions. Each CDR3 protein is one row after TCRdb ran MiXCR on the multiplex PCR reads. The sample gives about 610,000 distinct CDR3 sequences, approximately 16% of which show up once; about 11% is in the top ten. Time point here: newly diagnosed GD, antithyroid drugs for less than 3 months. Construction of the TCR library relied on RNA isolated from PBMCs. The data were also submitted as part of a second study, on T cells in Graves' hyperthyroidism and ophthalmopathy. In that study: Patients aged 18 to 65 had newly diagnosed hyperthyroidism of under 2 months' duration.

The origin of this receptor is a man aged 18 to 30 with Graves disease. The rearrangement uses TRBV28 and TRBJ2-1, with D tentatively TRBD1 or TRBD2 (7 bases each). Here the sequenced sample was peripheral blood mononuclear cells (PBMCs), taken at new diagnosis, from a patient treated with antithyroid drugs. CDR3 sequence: CAIRGGSASSYNEQFF. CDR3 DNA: TGTGCCATCAGGGGGGGTAGCGCGAGCTCCTACAATGAGCAGTTCTTC.